Presented here are 25 T cell receptor beta chains from one specimen sequenced in a study of T cell repertoires in cytomegalovirus infection. TCRdb ran MiXCR on the reads and lists one entry per CDR3 protein. There are 150,000 to 180,000 distinct CDR3 sequences in the sample; about 20% occur only once, and about 10% lies in the top ten. Input material: PBMCs. These receptors all stem from a human donor in good health (CMV status not recorded). Some clones in this sample may be carry-over from other donors' samples.

The chain links TRBV6-5 to TRBJ1-5; TRBD1 is a possible D gene (6 bases). Germline loops: CDR1 MNHEY, CDR2 SVGAGI. The length of the CDR3 is 15 residues. The V gene lost 6 bases and the J gene lost 0 bases, with 12 bases spanning the gap. The CDR3 region is CASSIDRLSNQPQHF. The CDR3 nucleotides are TGTGCCAGCAGCATCGACAGGCTTAGCAATCAGCCCCAGCATTTT.

This chain joins TRBV20-1 and TRBJ1-1; the D is unclear. Trimming took 0 bases from V and 3 from J, leaving 14 bases between them. CDR1 and CDR2 (germline): DFQATT, SNEGSKA (reference sequence). The CDR3 extends over 15 amino acids. CDR3 sequence reads: CSARDRRAGDTEAFF. The CDR3 region has the DNA TGCAGTGCTAGAGATAGGAGGGCCGGGGACACTGAAGCTTTCTTT.

This clonotype has more than one count but fewer than ten. The chain recombines TRBV20-1 with TRBJ2-3, with D possibly called TRBD1 or TRBD2 (5 bases each). The V end lost 6 bases, the J end lost 2 bases, and 12 bases lay between the germline ends. This CDR3 has 13 amino acids. Germline loops: CDR1 DFQATT, CDR2 SNEGSKA (reference sequence). The CDR3 protein is CSALGVTTDTQYF. For the CDR3, the DNA is TGCAGTGCCCTGGGGGTCACCACAGATACGCAGTATTTT.

This clonotype has a count of ten or more. This rearrangement joins TRBV7-2 to TRBJ1-1; 9 nucleotides align to TRBD1. Per germline, CDR1 SGHTA and CDR2 FQGNSA. The CDR3 is made up of 17 amino acids. V was clipped by 1 base and J by 5 bases; unmatched bases: 11. CDR3 loop: CASSLGPAGTGSTEAFF. The CDR3, as DNA: TGTGCCAGCAGCTTAGGTCCCGCCGGGACAGGGAGTACTGAAGCTTTCTTT.

The chain joins TRBV2 to TRBJ2-3; 9 bases agree with TRBD1. V shed 6 bases and J 4 bases; nucleotides not matched to a gene: 11. The CDR3 runs 16 residues. CDR1 is SNHLY and CDR2 is FYNNEI in the germline V gene. DNA for the CDR3: TGTGCCAGCAGACCACCGGGACAGGGAGCGGCAGATACGCAGTATTTT. This gives the protein CASRPPGQGAADTQYF.

V and J are TRBV5-6 and TRBJ1-5, with TRBD1 as a possible D gene (6 bases). The CDR3 sequence is 14 residues long. Germline CDR1 is SGHDT and CDR2 is YYEEEE. Trimming left V 3 bases short and J 7 bases short, with 14 bases between. The CDR3 DNA is TGTGCCAGCAGCTCGAGGGGGGTTTTACAGCCCCAGCATTTT. It codes for CASSSRGVLQPQHF.

The rearrangement joins TRBV15 to TRBJ2-7; 8 positions agree with TRBD2. CDR1 LNHNV and CDR2 YYDKDF come from the germline V gene (reference sequence). The CDR3 sequence is 15 residues long. V lost 4 bases and J lost 3; bases outside the gene matches: 8. CDR3: CATSTYLTSGYEQYF. CDR3 nucleotide sequence: TGTGCCACCAGCACCTATTTAACTAGCGGCTACGAGCAGTACTTC.

This clonotype was seen many times. The rearrangement uses TRBV7-2 and TRBJ2-5, with D possibly TRBD1 on 5 matching bases. CDR1 and CDR2 from the germline V gene are SGHTA and FQGNSA. CDR3 length equals 14 residues. The V gene lost 1 base and the J gene lost 5 bases, with 11 bases spanning the gap. The chain's CDR3 is CASSLDTGWETQYF. The CDR3 DNA sequence: TGTGCCAGCAGCTTAGACACAGGTTGGGAGACCCAGTACTTC.

This clonotype appeared a few times. J is TRBJ2-7 and V is TRBV7-9, with 7 bases fitting TRBD2. The V gene's germline CDR1 is SEHNR and CDR2 FQNEAQ (reference sequence). After removal of 1 base from V and 0 bases from J, the junction contained 9 bases not matched to a gene. The CDR3 consists of 17 residues. CDR3 in amino acids: CASSLVGTKRGSYEQYF. DNA for the CDR3: TGTGCCAGCAGCTTAGTAGGGACTAAAAGGGGCTCCTACGAGCAGTACTTC.

This clonotype was seen only a few times. V is TRBV6-2 or TRBV6-3 and J is TRBJ2-2; 10 bases align to TRBD2. Germline CDR1 is MNHEY and CDR2 is SVGEGT. This CDR3 spans 15 amino acids. After removal of 6 bases from V and 2 bases from J, the junction contained 3 bases not matched to a gene. For the CDR3, the DNA is TGTGCCAGCAGATCTAGCGGGAGAAACACCGGGGAGCTGTTTTTT. Amino acids: CASRSSGRNTGELFF.

This chain joins TRBV5-4 and TRBJ1-2; TRBD1 is a possible D gene (6 bases). In germline, CDR1 is SGHNT, CDR2 YYREEE (reference sequence). This CDR3 region has 14 residues. V was cut by 0 bases and J by 4 bases, with 10 bases left in between. CDR3 sequence reads: CASSLDREPYGYTF. The CDR3 DNA sequence: TGTGCCAGCAGCTTGGACAGGGAGCCCTATGGCTACACCTTC.

This chain links TRBV14 with TRBJ2-5, with D unclear. Germline values: CDR1 SGHDN, CDR2 FVKESK. The CDR3 covers 14 residues. The V end lost 2 bases, the J end lost 2 bases, and 9 bases lay between the germline ends. The CDR3 here is CASSQRPRQETQYF. The DNA of the CDR3 is TGTGCCAGCAGCCAACGCCCTAGACAAGAGACCCAGTACTTC.

The chain carries TRBV7-6 and TRBJ1-2; D is ambiguous. V lost 3 bases and J 8 bases, leaving 13 bases between the germline ends. The CDR3 runs 13 residues. Germline V lookup: CDR1 SGHVS, CDR2 FNYEAQ. The CDR3 is CASSLDRVEGYTF. CDR3 sequence (DNA): TGTGCCAGCAGCTTGGATAGGGTTGAGGGCTACACCTTC.

With respect to this clonotype: A clone one base away is much larger, so this may be a read error. This CDR3 reads CASAPGLTQYF. In nucleotides, the CDR3 is TGTGCCAGCGCCCCGGGGCTTACGCAGTATTTT. The chain combines TRBV7-2 with TRBJ2-3, with D perhaps given as TRBD1 or TRBD2 (5 bases each). V was trimmed by 8 bases and J by 8 bases, leaving 11 bases between them. This CDR3 is 11 amino acids long. Germline V gene sequence: CDR1 SGHTA, CDR2 FQGNSA.

The sample holds a few counts of this clonotype. This chain connects TRBV4-2 to TRBJ1-6; the D is unclear. Trimming cost V 1 base and J 5 bases, with 9 bases left between them. Germline CDR1 is LGHNA and CDR2 is YNFKEQ. There are 15 residues in the CDR3. The CDR3, as DNA: TGTGCCAGCAGCCAAGGAAGACAAGATAATTCACCCCTCCACTTT. Translating gives CASSQGRQDNSPLHF.

The rearrangement joins TRBV12-3 or TRBV12-4 to TRBJ1-1, with D maybe TRBD1 (6 bases). The CDR3 length is 15 residues. V was pared by 1 base and J by 1 base, with 10 bases between. Here the CDR3 reads CASSLEDSRNTEAFF. The CDR3 DNA sequence: TGTGCCAGCAGTTTAGAGGACAGCCGGAACACTGAAGCTTTCTTT.

This clonotype has at least ten counts. The chain has TRBV2 and TRBJ2-4, with TRBD1 matching 10 bases. The CDR3 runs to 16 residues. Germline CDR1 and CDR2: SNHLY and FYNNEI. V lost 6 bases and J lost 3; bases outside the gene matches: 8. CDR3: CASRAGTGDYKNIQYF. CDR3 sequence (DNA): TGTGCCAGCAGGGCGGGGACAGGGGATTACAAAAACATTCAGTACTTC.

This clonotype has more than one count but fewer than ten. The V gene is TRBV7-9, the J gene TRBJ2-3; D is perhaps TRBD1 or TRBD2 (6 bases each). Germline CDR1 is SEHNR and CDR2 is FQNEAQ (reference sequence). The CDR3 extends over 15 amino acids. Trimming pared 4 bases from V and 4 bases from J, leaving 15 bases between. The CDR3 is CASSSQGRGADTQYF. CDR3 coding DNA: TGTGCCAGCAGCTCCCAGGGAAGGGGGGCAGATACGCAGTATTTT.

The chain links TRBV15 to TRBJ1-6; D may be TRBD1 (5 bases). V lost 0 bases, J lost 7 bases, and 13 bases lay in between. This CDR3 has 16 amino acids. Germline V gene lookup returns CDR1 LNHNV and CDR2 YYDKDF (reference sequence). The CDR3 DNA follows: TGTGCCACCAGCAGAGATCGGGGGTCGGGGAATTCACCCCTCCACTTT. Protein: CATSRDRGSGNSPLHF.

The table lists this clonotype with many counts. V and J are TRBV5-4 and TRBJ2-7; TRBD2 is a possible D gene (6 bases). CDR3 size: 14 residues. V was trimmed by 1 base and J by 9 bases, leaving 17 bases between them. Germline-derived CDR1 and CDR2 are SGHNT and YYREEE (reference sequence). The CDR3 here is CASSLTYRDSAQYF. The CDR3 region has the DNA TGTGCCAGCAGCTTGACATACCGGGACTCCGCGCAGTACTTC. The full variable domain, in which reference TRBV5-4 and TRBJ2-7 provide the parts outside the CDR3, is ETGVTQSPTHLIKTRGQQVTLRCSSQSGHNTVSWYQQALGQGPQFIFQYYREEENGRGNFPPRFSGLQFPNYSSELNVNALELDDSALYLCASSLTYRDSAQYFGPGTRLTVT.

The chain combines TRBV28 with TRBJ2-1; D is ambiguous. The CDR3 contains 13 residues. The ends were cut back, 3 bases at V and 0 bases at J, with 3 bases in the middle. Germline CDR1 and CDR2: MDHEN and SYDVKM. The CDR3 coding sequence is TGTGCCAGCAGTTTGCCCTCCTACAATGAGCAGTTCTTC. Translation: CASSLPSYNEQFF.

The rearrangement uses TRBV7-9 and TRBJ1-2; D not resolved. There are 14 residues in the CDR3. Germline CDR1 is SEHNR and CDR2 is FQNEAQ (reference sequence). V was shortened by 1 base and J by 4 bases, with 10 bases between the two germline ends. The CDR3 reads CASSLGGRVYGYTF. CDR3 nucleotide sequence: TGTGCCAGCAGCTTAGGGGGTAGGGTCTATGGCTACACCTTC.

Many counts were recorded for this clonotype. The chain links TRBV7-8 to TRBJ1-2; 7 bases are shared with TRBD1. This CDR3 spans 16 amino acids. Germline V gives CDR1 SGHVS, CDR2 FQNEAQ. Trimming took 1 base from V and 7 from J; bases not matched to a gene: 12. The chain's CDR3 is CASSLVRSEGGGGYTF. The CDR3 region has the DNA TGTGCCAGCAGCTTAGTTCGTAGCGAAGGGGGCGGTGGCTACACCTTC.

The sample holds many counts of this clonotype. V and J are TRBV7-2 and TRBJ2-3; 9 bases match TRBD2. With 8 bases clipped from V and 0 bases from J, the junction kept 9 bases outside the gene matches. Germline V gene sequence: CDR1 SGHTA, CDR2 FQGNSA. This CDR3 comprises 16 residues. CDR3 residues: CASRLAGYASTDTQYF. The CDR3 region has the DNA TGTGCCAGCCGTCTAGCGGGATACGCTAGCACAGATACGCAGTATTTT.

There are a few counts of this clonotype. At one end, the junction sequence differs from germline, possibly due to a read error. V and J are TRBV5-4 and TRBJ2-3; 10 bases align to TRBD2. Per the germline V gene, CDR1 is SGHNT and CDR2 is YYREEE (reference sequence). This CDR3 region has 13 residues. CDR3 bases: TGTGCCAGCGGACTAGCGGACCCCTCACAGCATACTTTT. Protein sequence: CASGLADPSQHTF.